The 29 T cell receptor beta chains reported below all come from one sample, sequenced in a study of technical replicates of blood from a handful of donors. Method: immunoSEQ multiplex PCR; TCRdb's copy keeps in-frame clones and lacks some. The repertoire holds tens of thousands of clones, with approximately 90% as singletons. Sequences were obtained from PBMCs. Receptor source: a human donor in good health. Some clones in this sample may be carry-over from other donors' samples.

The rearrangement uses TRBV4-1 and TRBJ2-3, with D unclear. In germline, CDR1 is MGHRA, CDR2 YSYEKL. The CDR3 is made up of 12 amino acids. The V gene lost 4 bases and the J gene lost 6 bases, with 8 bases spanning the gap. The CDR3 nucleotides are TGCGCCAGCAGCCGAACGAGGGATACGCAGTATTTT. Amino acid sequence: CASSRTRDTQYF.

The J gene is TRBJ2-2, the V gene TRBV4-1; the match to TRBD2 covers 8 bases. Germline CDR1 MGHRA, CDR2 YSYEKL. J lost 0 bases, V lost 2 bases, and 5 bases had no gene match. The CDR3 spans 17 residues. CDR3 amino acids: CASSQRLTSANTGELFF. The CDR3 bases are TGCGCCAGCAGCCAAAGATTGACTAGCGCGAACACCGGGGAGCTGTTTTTT.

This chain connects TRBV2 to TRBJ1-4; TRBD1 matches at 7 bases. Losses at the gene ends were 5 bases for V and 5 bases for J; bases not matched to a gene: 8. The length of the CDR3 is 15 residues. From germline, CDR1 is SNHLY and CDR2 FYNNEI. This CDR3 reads CASSSQGVGNEKLFF. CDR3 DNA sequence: TGTGCCAGCAGTTCTCAGGGGGTAGGCAATGAAAAACTGTTTTTT.

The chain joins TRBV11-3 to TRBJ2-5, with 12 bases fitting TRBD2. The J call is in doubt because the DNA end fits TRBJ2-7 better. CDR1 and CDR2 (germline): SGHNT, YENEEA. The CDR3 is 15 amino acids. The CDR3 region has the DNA TGTGCCAGCAGCCAGGGACTAGCGGGCCCCTACGAGCAGTACTTC. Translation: CASSQGLAGPYEQYF.

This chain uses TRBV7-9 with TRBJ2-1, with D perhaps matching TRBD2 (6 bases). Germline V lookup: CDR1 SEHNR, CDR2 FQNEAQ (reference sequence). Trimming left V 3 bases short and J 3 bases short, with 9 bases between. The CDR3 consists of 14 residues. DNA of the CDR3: TGTGCCAGCAGCTTCGGGCGGGGCTACAATGAGCAGTTCTTC. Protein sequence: CASSFGRGYNEQFF.

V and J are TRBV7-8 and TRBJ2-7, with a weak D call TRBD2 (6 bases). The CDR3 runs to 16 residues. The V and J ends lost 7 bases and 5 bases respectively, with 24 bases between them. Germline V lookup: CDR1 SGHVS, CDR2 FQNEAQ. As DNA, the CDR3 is TGTGCCAGCACCGGGGTGCGCACGGGACTGGTCCACGAGCAGTACTTC. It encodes CASTGVRTGLVHEQYF.

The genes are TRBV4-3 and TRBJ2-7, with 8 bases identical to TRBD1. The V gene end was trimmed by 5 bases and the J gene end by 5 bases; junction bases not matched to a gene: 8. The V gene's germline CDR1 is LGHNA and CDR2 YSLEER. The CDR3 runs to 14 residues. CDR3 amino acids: CASSELGQGHEQYF. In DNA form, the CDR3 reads TGCGCCAGCAGCGAGCTCGGACAGGGCCACGAGCAGTACTTC.

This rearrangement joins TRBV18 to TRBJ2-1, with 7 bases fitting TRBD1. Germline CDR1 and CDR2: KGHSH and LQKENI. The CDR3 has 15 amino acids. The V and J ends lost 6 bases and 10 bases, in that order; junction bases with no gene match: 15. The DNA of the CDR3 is TGTGCCAGCTCGACCGGATGGACAGGACCTAAAGAGCAGTTCTTC. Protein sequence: CASSTGWTGPKEQFF.

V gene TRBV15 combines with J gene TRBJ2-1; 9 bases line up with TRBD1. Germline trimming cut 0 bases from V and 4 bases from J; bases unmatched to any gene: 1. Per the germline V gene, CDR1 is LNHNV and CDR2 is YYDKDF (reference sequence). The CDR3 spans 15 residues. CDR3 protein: CATSREGQGYNEQFF. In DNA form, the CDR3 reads TGTGCCACCAGCAGAGAGGGACAGGGATACAATGAGCAGTTCTTC. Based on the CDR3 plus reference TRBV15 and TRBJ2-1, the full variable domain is DAMVIQNPRYQVTQFGKPVTLSCSQTLNHNVMYWYQQKSSQAPKLLFHYYDKDFNNEADTPDNFQSRRPNTSFCFLDIRSPGLGDTAMYLCATSREGQGYNEQFFGPGTRLTVL.

The CDR3 bases are TGTGCCAGCAGGTTAACAGGGTTTGGAGATACGCAGTATTTT. Translating gives CASRLTGFGDTQYF. The chain links TRBV27 to TRBJ2-3, with D possibly matching TRBD1 (6 bases). The CDR3 is 14 amino acids. The germline V gene encodes CDR1 MNHEY and CDR2 SMNVEV (reference sequence). V lost 6 bases to trimming and J lost 5 bases, with 15 bases between them.

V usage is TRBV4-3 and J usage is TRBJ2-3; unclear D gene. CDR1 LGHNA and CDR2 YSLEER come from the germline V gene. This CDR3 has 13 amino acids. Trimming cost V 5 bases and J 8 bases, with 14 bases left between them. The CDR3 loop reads CASSGALRGTQYF. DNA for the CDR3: TGCGCCAGCAGCGGTGCCCTCCGCGGTACGCAGTATTTT.

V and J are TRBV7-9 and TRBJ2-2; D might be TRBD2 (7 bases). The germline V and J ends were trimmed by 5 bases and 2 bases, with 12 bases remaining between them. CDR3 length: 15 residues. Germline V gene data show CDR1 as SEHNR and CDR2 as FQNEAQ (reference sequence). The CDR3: CASSRGAANTGELFF. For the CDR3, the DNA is TGTGCCAGCAGCCGGGGGGCGGCAAACACCGGGGAGCTGTTTTTT.

Written as DNA, the CDR3 is TGTGCCAGCAGCTACCCCGGGACAGGCAACACCGGGGAGCTGTTTTTT. Its protein product is CASSYPGTGNTGELFF. The V and J genes are TRBV7-6 and TRBJ2-2; TRBD1 agrees at 8 bases. Losses at the gene ends were 4 bases for V and 2 bases for J; bases not matched to a gene: 6. This CDR3 comprises 16 residues. Germline CDR1 and CDR2: SGHVS and FNYEAQ.

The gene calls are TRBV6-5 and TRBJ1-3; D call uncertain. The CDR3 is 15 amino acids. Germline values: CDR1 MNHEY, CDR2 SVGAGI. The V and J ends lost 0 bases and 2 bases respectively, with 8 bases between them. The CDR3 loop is CASSYSWRPGNTIYF. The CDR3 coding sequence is TGTGCCAGCAGTTACTCGTGGAGGCCTGGAAACACCATATATTTT.

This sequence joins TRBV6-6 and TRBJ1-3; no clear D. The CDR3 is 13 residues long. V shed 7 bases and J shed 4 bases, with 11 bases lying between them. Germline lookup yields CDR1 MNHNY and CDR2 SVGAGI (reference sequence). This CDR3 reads CASITPGGNTIYF. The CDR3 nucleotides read TGTGCCAGCATTACTCCCGGGGGAAACACCATATATTTT.

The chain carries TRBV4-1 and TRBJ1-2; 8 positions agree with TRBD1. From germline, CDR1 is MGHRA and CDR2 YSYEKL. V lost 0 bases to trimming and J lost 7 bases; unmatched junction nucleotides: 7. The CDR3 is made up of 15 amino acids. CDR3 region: CASSQDYDRGSGYTF. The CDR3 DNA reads TGCGCCAGCAGCCAAGACTACGACAGGGGTTCTGGCTACACCTTC.

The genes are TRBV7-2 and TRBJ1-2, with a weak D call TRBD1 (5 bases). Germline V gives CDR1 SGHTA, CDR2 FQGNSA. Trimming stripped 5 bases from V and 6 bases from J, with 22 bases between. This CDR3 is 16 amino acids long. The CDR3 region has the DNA TGTGCCAGCAGCCCAACTTCGGGGGTTCGGTTGCATGGCTACACCTTC. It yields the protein CASSPTSGVRLHGYTF.

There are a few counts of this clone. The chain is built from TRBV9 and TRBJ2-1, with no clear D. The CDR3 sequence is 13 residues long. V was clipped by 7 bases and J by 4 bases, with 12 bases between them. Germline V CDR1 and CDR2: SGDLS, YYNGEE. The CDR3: CASATLPYNEQFF. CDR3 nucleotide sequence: TGTGCCAGCGCAACCCTACCATACAATGAGCAGTTCTTC.

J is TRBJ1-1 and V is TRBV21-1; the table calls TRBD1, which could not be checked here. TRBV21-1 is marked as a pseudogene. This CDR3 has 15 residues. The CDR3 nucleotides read TGTGCCAGCAGCAAACGCCACAGGGTAAACACTGAAGCTTTCTTT. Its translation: CASSKRHRVNTEAFF.

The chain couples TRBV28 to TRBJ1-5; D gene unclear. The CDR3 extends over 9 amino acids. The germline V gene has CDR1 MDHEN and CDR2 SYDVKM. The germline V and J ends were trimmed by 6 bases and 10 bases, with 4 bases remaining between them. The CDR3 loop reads CASSLPQHF. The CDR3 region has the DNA TGTGCCAGCAGCCTCCCCCAGCATTTT.

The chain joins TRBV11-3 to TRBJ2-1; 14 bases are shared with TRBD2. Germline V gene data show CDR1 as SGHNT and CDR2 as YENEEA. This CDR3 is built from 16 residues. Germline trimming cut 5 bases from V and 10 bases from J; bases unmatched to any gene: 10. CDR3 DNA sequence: TGTGCCAGCAGCCCAGGACTAGCGGGGGGTCCGTCGGAGCAGTTCTTC. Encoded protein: CASSPGLAGGPSEQFF. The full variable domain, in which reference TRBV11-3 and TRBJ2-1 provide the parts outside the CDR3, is EAGVVQSPRYKIIEKKQPVAFWCNPISGHNTLYWYLQNLGQGPELLIRYENEEAVDDSQLPKDRFSAERLKGVDSTLKIQPAELGDSAVYLCASSPGLAGGPSEQFFGPGTRLTVL.

The CDR3 reads CASSLGQGDLRREKLFF. CDR3 DNA: TGCGCCAGCAGCTTGGGACAGGGGGACCTACGGCGTGAAAAACTGTTTTTT. This chain joins TRBV5-1 and TRBJ1-4, with 9 bases lining up with TRBD1. With 0 bases clipped from V and 7 bases from J, the junction kept 10 bases outside the gene matches. Germline V gives CDR1 SGHRS, CDR2 YFSETQ. The CDR3 is made up of 17 amino acids.

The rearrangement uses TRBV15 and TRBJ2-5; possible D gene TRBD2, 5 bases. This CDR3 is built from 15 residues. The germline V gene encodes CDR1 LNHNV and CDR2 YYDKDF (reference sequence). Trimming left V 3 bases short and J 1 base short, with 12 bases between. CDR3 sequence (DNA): TGTGCCACCAGCAGGGACTCTTCCGTCCAAGAGACCCAGTACTTC. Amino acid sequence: CATSRDSSVQETQYF.

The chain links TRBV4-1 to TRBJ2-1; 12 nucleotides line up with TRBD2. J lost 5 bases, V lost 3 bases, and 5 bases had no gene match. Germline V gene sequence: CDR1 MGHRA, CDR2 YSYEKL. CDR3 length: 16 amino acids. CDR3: CASSHPSSGRDNEQFF. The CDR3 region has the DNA TGCGCCAGCAGCCACCCCTCTAGCGGGAGGGACAATGAGCAGTTCTTC.

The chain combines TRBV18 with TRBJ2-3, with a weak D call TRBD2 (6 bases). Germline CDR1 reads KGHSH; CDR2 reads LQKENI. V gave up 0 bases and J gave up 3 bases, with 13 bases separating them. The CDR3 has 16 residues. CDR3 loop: CASSPPRRAGTDTQYF. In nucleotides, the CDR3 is TGTGCCAGCTCACCACCGAGGAGGGCCGGGACAGATACGCAGTATTTT.

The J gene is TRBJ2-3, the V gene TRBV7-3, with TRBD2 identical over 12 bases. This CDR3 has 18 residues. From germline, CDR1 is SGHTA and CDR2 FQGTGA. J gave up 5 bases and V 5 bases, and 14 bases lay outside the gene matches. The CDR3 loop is CASSPSPWTSGDQDTQYF. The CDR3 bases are TGTGCCAGCAGCCCATCCCCCTGGACTAGCGGGGATCAAGATACGCAGTATTTT.

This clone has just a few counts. CDR3 in DNA: TGCGCCAGCAGCCAAGACACAGGGGTGGGTTCACCCCTCCACTTT. It encodes CASSQDTGVGSPLHF. V usage is TRBV4-1 and J usage is TRBJ1-6; 7 bases are a match to TRBD1. CDR3 size: 15 residues. V was pared by 0 bases and J by 9 bases, with 5 bases of the junction left unmatched. Germline V gene lookup returns CDR1 MGHRA and CDR2 YSYEKL.

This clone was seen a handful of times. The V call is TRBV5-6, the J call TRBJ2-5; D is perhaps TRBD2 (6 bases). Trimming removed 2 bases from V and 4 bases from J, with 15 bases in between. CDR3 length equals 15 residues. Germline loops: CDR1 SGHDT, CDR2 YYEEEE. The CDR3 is CASSFRELGGETQYF. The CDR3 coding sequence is TGTGCCAGCAGCTTCCGGGAGCTTGGGGGAGAGACCCAGTACTTC.

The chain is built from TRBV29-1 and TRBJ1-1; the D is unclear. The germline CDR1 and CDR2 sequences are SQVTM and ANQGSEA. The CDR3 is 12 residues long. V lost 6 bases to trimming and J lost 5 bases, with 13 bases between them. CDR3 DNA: TGCAGCGTCAAGGCGGGTTATACTGAAGCTTTCTTT. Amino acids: CSVKAGYTEAFF.